Sequencing of this T cell receptor beta chain was carried out in a study of blood T cell repertoires in COVID-19. Individuals drawn from some 25 US areas were roughly 18 to 95 years old. The V end was cut by 2 bases, the J end by 2 bases, with 10 bases between. CDR1 is SGHRS and CDR2 is YFSETQ in the germline V gene. This CDR3 comprises 14 residues. The method was immunoSEQ multiplex PCR; TCRdb's version includes in-frame clones alone and lacks a portion of them. The sample has hundreds of thousands of clones; nearly 90% are singletons. This clone was counted many times. The source is a woman aged 25 to 39 who had recovered from COVID-19. The sequenced sample consisted of PBMCs or T cells enriched from blood (not recorded which). The rearrangement links TRBV5-1 to TRBJ1-2; D remains ambiguous. CDR3 sequence reads: CASSLTPGNYGYTF. The CDR3 region has the DNA TGCGCCAGCAGCTTAACGCCGGGGAACTATGGCTACACCTTC. Full variable domain (outside the CDR3, taken from reference TRBV5-1 and TRBJ1-2): KAGVTQTPRYLIKTRGQQVTLSCSPISGHRSVSWYQQTPGQGLQFLFEYFSETQRNKGNFPGRFSGRQFSNSRSEMNVSTLELGDSALYLCASSLTPGNYGYTFGSGTRLTVV.